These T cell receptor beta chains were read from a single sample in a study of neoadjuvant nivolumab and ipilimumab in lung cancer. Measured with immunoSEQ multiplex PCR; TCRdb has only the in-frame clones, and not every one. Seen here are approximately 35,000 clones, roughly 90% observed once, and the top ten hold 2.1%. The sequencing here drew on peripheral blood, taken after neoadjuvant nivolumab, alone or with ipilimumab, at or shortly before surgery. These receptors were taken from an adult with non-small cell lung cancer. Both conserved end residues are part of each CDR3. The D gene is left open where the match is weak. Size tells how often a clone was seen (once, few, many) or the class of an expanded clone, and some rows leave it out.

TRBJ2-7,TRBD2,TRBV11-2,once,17,TGTGCCAGCAGCTTAGAGGGACTAGCGGAACCTTCCTACGAGCAGTACTTC,CASSLEGLAEPSYEQYF
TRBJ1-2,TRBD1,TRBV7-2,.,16,TGTGCCAGCAGCCTCCGGGACAGGGTATCTAACTATGGCTACACCTTC,CASSLRDRVSNYGYTF
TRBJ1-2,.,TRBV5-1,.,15,TGCGCCAGCAGCTTGTCAGCGTCACAGGGCGACGGCTACACCTTC,CASSLSASQGDGYTF
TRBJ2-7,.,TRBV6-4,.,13,TGTGCCAGCAGTGAAGGATGGGGGAGTGAGCAGTACTTC,CASSEGWGSEQYF
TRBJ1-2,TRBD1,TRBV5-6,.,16,TGTGCCAGCAGCTTAGAGAGGCAGGGGGGTTTCTATGGCTACACCTTC,CASSLERQGGFYGYTF
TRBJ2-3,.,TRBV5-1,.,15,TGCGCCAGCAGCCCACAGGCGTTGCTCACAGATACGCAGTATTTT,CASSPQALLTDTQYF
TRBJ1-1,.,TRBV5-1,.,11,TGCGCCAGCAGGAAGAACACTGAAGCTTTCTTT,CASRKNTEAFF
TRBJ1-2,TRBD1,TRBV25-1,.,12,TGTGCCAGTTGGGAGGGGGCCGATGGCTACACCTTC,CASWEGADGYTF
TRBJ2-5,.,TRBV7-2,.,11,TGTGCCAGCAGCTTAGCAGAGACCCAGTACTTC,CASSLAETQYF
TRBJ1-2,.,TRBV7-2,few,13,TGTGCCAGCAGCTCCGGGACTTGGGGAGGCTACACCTTC,CASSSGTWGGYTF